The clone carrying this T cell receptor (beta chain) was picked up a small number of times. TCRdb's copy holds only in-frame clones and misses some; the assay was immunoSEQ multiplex PCR. The table has some 190,000 clones, 85% seen once. This entry is derived from a study of blood T cell repertoires in COVID-19. Trimming shortened V by 4 bases and J by 5 bases, and 11 bases separated the two germline ends. The CDR3 consists of 13 residues. Per the germline V gene, CDR1 is MNHEY and CDR2 is SMNVEV (reference sequence). The chain is built from TRBV27 and TRBJ1-2; possibly TRBD1 for D (6 bases). This sequence originates from a person aged 65 to 85 with COVID-19, enrolled during active disease. Source material: peripheral blood. This CDR3 reads CASSSGHLYGYTF. The DNA for the CDR3 is TGTGCCAGCAGTTCGGGACACCTATATGGCTACACCTTC.